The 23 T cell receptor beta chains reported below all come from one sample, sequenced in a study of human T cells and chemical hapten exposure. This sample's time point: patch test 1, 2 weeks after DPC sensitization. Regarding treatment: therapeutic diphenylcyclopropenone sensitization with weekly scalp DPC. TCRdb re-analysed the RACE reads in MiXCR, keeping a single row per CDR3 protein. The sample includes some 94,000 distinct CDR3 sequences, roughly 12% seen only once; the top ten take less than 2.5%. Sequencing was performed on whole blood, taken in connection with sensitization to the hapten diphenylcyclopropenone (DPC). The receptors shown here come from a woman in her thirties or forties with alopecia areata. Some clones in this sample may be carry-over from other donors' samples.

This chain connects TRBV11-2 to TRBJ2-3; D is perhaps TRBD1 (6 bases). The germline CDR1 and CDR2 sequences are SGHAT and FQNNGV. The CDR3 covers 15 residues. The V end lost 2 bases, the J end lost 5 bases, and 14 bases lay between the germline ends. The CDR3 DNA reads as TGTGCCAGCAGCTTACGCCTGACAGGCGGAGATACGCAGTATTTT. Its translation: CASSLRLTGGDTQYF.

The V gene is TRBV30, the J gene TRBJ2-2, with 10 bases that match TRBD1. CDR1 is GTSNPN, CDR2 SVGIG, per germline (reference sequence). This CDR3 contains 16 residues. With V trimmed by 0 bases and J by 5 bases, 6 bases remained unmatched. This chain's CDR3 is CAWSVKDRGKTGELFF. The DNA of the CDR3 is TGTGCCTGGAGTGTAAAGGACAGGGGGAAGACCGGGGAGCTGTTTTTT.

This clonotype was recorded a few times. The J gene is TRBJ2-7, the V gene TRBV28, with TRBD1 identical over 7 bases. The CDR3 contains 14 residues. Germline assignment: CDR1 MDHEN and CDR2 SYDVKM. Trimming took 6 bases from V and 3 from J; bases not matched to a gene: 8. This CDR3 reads CASRNGQGVYEQYF. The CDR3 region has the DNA TGTGCCAGCAGGAACGGTCAGGGGGTCTACGAGCAGTACTTC.

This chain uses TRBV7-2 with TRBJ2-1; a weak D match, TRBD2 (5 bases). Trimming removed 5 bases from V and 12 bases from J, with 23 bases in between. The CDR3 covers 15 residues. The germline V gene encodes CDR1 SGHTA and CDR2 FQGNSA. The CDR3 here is CASSPPPRASEGQFF. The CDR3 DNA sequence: TGTGCCAGCAGCCCCCCCCCGCGGGCGTCAGAGGGGCAGTTCTTC.

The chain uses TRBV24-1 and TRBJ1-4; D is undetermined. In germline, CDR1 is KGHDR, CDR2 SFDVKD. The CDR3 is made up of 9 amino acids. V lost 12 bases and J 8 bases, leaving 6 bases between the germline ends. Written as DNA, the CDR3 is TGTGCCCCGGCCGAAAAACTGTTTTTT. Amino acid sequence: CAPAEKLFF.

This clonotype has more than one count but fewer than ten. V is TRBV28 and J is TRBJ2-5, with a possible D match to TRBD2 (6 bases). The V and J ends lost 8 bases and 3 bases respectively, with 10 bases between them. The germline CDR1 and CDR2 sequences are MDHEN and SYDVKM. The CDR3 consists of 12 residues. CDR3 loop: CASRRGKETQYF. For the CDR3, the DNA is TGTGCCAGCCGTCGGGGGAAAGAGACCCAGTACTTC.

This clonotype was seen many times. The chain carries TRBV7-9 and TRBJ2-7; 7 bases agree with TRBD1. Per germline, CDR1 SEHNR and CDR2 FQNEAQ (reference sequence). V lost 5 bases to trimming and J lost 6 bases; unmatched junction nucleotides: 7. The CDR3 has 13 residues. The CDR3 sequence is CASSTRQGSEQYF. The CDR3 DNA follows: TGTGCCAGCAGCACTCGACAGGGTAGCGAGCAGTACTTC.

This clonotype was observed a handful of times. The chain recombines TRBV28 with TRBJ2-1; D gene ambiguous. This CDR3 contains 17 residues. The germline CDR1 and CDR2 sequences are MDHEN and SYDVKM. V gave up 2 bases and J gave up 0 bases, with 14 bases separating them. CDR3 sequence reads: CASSLGKGKVSYNEQFF. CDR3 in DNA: TGTGCCAGCAGTTTAGGCAAAGGGAAGGTCTCCTACAATGAGCAGTTCTTC.

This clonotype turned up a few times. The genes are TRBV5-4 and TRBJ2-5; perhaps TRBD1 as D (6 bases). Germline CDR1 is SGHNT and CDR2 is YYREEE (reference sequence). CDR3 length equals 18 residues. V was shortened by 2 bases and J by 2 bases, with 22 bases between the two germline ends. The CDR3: CASSFWARQAPRQETQYF. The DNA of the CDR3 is TGTGCCAGCAGCTTTTGGGCCCGACAGGCCCCTAGGCAAGAGACCCAGTACTTC.

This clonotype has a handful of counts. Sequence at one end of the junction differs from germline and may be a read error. DNA of the CDR3: TGTGTCAGCAGCTCCCGGACAGTCGGCTCCTATAATTCACCCCTCCACTTT. It is translated as CVSSSRTVGSYNSPLHF. This rearrangement joins TRBV7-6 to TRBJ1-6, with D perhaps TRBD1 (6 bases). Germline loops: CDR1 SGHVS, CDR2 FNYEAQ. The CDR3 has 17 residues.

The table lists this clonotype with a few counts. The CDR3 sequence is CASSLDRDTEAFF. CDR3 DNA: TGTGCCAGCAGTTTAGACAGGGACACTGAAGCTTTCTTT. This sequence joins TRBV12-3 or TRBV12-4 and TRBJ1-1, with D possibly being TRBD1 (6 bases). V lost 1 base and J lost 3, with 6 bases in between. This CDR3 is 13 amino acids long.

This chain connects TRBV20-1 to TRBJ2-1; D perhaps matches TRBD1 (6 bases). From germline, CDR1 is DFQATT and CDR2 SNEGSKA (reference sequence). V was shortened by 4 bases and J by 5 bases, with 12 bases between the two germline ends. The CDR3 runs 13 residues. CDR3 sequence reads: CSATGAVDNEQFF. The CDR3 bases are TGCAGTGCTACAGGGGCCGTCGACAATGAGCAGTTCTTC.

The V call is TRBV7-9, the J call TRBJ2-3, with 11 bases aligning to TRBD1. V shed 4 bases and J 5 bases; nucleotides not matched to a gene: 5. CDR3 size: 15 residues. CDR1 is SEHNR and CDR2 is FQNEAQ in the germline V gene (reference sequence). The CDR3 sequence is CASSSGQGAIDTQYF. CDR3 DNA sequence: TGTGCCAGCAGCTCTGGACAGGGGGCGATAGATACGCAGTATTTT.

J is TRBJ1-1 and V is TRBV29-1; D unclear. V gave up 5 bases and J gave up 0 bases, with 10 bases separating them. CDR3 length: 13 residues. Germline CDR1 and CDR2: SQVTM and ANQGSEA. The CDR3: CSVRSQLNTEAFF. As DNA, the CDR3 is TGCAGCGTTCGATCGCAGCTGAACACTGAAGCTTTCTTT.

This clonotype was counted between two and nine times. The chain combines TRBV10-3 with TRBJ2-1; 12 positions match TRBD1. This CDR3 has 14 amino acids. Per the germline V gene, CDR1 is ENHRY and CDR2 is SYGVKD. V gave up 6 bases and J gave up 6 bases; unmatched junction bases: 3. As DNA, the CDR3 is TGTGCCATCAGGGGACAGGGGGCAGGCAATGAGCAGTTCTTC. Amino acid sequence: CAIRGQGAGNEQFF.

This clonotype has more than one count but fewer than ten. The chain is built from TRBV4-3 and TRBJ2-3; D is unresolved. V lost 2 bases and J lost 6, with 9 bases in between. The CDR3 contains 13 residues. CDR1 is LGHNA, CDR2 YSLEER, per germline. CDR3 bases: TGCGCCAGCAGCCAACCTACGTTGGATACGCAGTATTTT. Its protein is CASSQPTLDTQYF.

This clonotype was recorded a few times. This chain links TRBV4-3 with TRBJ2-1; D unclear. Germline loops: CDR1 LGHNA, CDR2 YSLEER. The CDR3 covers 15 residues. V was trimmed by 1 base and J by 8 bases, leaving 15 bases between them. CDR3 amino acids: CASSQGTQLQHEQFF. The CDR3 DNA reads TGCGCCAGCAGCCAAGGCACCCAGTTACAGCATGAGCAGTTCTTC.

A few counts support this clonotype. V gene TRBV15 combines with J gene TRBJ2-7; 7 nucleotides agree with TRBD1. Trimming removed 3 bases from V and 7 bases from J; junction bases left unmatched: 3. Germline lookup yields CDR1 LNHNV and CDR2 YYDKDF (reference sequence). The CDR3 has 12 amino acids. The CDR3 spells CATSRPQGEQYF. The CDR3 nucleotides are TGTGCCACCAGCAGGCCACAGGGGGAGCAGTACTTC.

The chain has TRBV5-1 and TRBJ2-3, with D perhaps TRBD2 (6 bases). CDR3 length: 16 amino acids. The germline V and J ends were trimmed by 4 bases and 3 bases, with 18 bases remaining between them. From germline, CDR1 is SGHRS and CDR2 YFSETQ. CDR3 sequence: CASSHGSGPSTDTQYF. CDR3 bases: TGCGCCAGCAGCCACGGGAGCGGCCCCTCGACAGATACGCAGTATTTT.

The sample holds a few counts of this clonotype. CDR3 residues: CASSKGGMAEAFF. The CDR3 bases are TGTGCCAGCAGCAAAGGGGGGATGGCTGAAGCTTTCTTT. The V gene is TRBV7-9, the J gene TRBJ1-1; perhaps TRBD1 as D (6 bases). Between the trimmed V and J ends, which lost 5 bases and 6 bases, there was a span of 13 bases. Germline V gene sequence: CDR1 SEHNR, CDR2 FQNEAQ (reference sequence). There are 13 residues in the CDR3.

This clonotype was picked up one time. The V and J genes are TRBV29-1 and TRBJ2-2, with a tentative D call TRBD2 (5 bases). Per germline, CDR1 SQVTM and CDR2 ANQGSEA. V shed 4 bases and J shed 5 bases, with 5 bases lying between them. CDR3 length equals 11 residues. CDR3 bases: TGCAGCGTTGGCGGGACCGGGGAGCTGTTTTTT. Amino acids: CSVGGTGELFF.

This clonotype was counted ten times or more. This CDR3 is CASSRDSTNSPLHF. The CDR3 nucleotides read TGTGCCAGCAGCCGGGACAGCACTAATTCACCCCTCCACTTT. The chain employs TRBV7-8 and TRBJ1-6; 7 bases fit TRBD1. This CDR3 has 14 amino acids. After removal of 5 bases from V and 6 bases from J, the junction contained 4 bases not matched to a gene. Per germline, CDR1 SGHVS and CDR2 FQNEAQ.

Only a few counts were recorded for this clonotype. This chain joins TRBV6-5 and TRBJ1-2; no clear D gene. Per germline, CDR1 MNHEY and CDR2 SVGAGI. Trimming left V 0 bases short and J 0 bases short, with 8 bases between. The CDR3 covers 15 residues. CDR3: CASSYSGISNYGYTF. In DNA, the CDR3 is TGTGCCAGCAGTTACTCAGGGATTTCTAACTATGGCTACACCTTC.